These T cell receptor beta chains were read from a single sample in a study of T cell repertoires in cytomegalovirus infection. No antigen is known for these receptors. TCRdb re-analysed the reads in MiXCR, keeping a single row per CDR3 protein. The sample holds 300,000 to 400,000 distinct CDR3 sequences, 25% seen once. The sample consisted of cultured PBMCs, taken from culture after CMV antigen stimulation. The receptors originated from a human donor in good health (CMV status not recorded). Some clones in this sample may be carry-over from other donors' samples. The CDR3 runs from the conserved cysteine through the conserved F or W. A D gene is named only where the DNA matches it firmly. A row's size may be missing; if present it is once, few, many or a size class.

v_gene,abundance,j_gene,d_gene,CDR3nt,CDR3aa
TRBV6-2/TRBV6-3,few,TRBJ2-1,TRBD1,TGTGCCAGCACTTCAGTTCCCGGACAGGGCGTTAATGAGCAGTTCTTC,CASTSVPGQGVNEQFF
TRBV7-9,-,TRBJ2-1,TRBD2,TGTGCCAGCAGCCCTCTAGCGGGAGCGATGAGGAATGAGCAGTTCTTC,CASSPLAGAMRNEQFF
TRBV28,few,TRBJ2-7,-,TGTGCCAGCAAGGGGCCTGGTCCCTACGAGCAGTACTTC,CASKGPGPYEQYF
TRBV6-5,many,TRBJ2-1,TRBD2,TGTGCCAGCAGTTCTCGCCGGACTAGCGGGCTTACCTACAATGAGCAGTTCTTC,CASSSRRTSGLTYNEQFF
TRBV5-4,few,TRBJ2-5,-,TGTGCCAGCAGCGTGGGTGATCAAGAGACCCAGTACTTC,CASSVGDQETQYF
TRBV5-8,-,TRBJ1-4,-,TGTGCCAGCAGCCGACAGACAGCCCCTAGTGAAAAACTGTTTTTT,CASSRQTAPSEKLFF
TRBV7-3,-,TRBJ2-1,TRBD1,TGTGCCAGCAGCCCGGACAGGGGTTTTGTCAATGAGCAGTTCTTC,CASSPDRGFVNEQFF
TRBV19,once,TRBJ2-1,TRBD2,TGTGCCAGTAGTATAGAAGCGGGATACAATGAGCAGTTCTTC,CASSIEAGYNEQFF
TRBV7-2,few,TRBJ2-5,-,TGTGCCAGCAGCCCTGACACCGGTGCGGAGACCCAGTACTTC,CASSPDTGAETQYF
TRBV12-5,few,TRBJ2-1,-,TGTGCTAGTGGTTTGGTGATTAGCGGAGACGTCTACAATGAGCAGTTCTTC,CASGLVISGDVYNEQFF
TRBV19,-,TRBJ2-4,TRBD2,TGTGCCAGTAGTCGGACTAGCGGAACCAAAAACATTCAGTACTTC,CASSRTSGTKNIQYF
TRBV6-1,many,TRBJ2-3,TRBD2,TGTGCCAGCAGTGACCCCCTAGCGGGTCCTGCGACGAATACGCAGTATTTT,CASSDPLAGPATNTQYF
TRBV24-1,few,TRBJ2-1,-,TGTGCCACCAGTGATTCGGGGCACAATGAGCAGTTCTTC,CATSDSGHNEQFF
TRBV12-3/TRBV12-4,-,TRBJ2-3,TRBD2,TGTGCCAGCAGTTGGCTGGGAGGGCGAGATACGCAGTATTTT,CASSWLGGRDTQYF
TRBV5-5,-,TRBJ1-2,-,TGTGCCAGCAGCTTGGGGCTCGGGGATCGGGTTTATGGCTACACCTTC,CASSLGLGDRVYGYTF
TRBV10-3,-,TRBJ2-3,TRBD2,TGTGCCATCAGTGGGACTAGCGGGAGGGCAGATACGCAGTATTTT,CAISGTSGRADTQYF
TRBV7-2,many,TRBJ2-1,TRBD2,TGTGCCAGCAGCCTAAGGCCCGAAGGCCCAGCGGGAGTTAATGAGCAGTTCTTC,CASSLRPEGPAGVNEQFF
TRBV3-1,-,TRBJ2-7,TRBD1,TGTGCCAGCAGCCCCCACTCCGGGACAGCCTACGAGCAGTACTTC,CASSPHSGTAYEQYF
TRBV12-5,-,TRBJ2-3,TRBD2,TGTGCTAGTGGCACGGGGACTAGCGAGACAGATACGCAGTATTTT,CASGTGTSETDTQYF
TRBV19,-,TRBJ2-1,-,TGTGCCAGTAGTAGACTCTCCTACAATGAGCAGTTCTTC,CASSRLSYNEQFF
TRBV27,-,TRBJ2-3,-,TGTGCCAGCAAAACTCGCACAGATACGCAGTATTTT,CASKTRTDTQYF
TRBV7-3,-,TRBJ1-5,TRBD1,TGTGCCAGCAGCGCCTCCGGGACAGGGTTGGATCAGCCCCAGCATTTT,CASSASGTGLDQPQHF
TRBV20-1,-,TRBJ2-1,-,TGCAGTGCCGTAGGCTTGTTAAACAATGAGCAGTTCTTC,CSAVGLLNNEQFF
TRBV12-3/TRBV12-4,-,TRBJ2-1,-,TGTGCCAGCAGCCAAGACTTGGAGCAGTTCTTC,CASSQDLEQFF
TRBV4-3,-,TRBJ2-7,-,TGCGCCAGCAGCCAAGTTCAAGGTTACGAGCAGTACTTC,CASSQVQGYEQYF
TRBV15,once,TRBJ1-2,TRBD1,TGTGCCACCAGCAGAGAAGGGACAGACTATGGCTACACCTTC,CATSREGTDYGYTF
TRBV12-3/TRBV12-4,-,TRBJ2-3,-,TGTGCCAGCACCAATCAGGGAGCGCTCACGGATACGCAGTATTTT,CASTNQGALTDTQYF
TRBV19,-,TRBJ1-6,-,TGTGCCAGTAGTATAACTAGCGATACTAATTCACCCCTCCACTTT,CASSITSDTNSPLHF
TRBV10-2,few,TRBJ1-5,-,TGCGCCAGCAGTGAGTCATTAGCGAATCAGCCCCAGCATTTT,CASSESLANQPQHF
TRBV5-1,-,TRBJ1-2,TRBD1,TGCGCCAGCAGCTTGGGATGGGACAGTCTCTATGGCTACACCTTC,CASSLGWDSLYGYTF
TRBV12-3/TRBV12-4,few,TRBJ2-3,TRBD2,TGTGCCAGCAGCCCGGCTGGACTAGCGGCAGATACGCAGTATTTT,CASSPAGLAADTQYF
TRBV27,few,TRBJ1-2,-,TGTGCCAGCGGATTAATGCTTGTGGGGGGGAGCTATGGCTACACCTTC,CASGLMLVGGSYGYTF
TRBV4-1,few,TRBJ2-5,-,TGCGCCAGCAGCCAAGGGGATCCCCAAGAGACCCAGTACTTC,CASSQGDPQETQYF
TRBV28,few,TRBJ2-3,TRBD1,TGTGCCAGCAGCCTATTGGGACAGGGTCAAGATACGCAGTATTTT,CASSLLGQGQDTQYF
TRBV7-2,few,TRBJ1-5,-,TGTGCCAGCAGCTTAGCTCCAGGGGTTGAACAGCCCCAGCATTTT,CASSLAPGVEQPQHF
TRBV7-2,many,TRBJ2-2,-,TGTGCCAGCAGTGCGACAACGAACACCGGGGAGCTGTTTTTT,CASSATTNTGELFF
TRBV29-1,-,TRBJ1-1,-,TGCAGCGCGGACAGCCAAGGGACTGAAGCTTTCTTT,CSADSQGTEAFF
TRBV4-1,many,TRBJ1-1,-,TGCGCCAGCAGCCAAGATCAGGGACCTAGGAAAGCTTTCTTT,CASSQDQGPRKAFF
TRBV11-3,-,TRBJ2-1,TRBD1,TGTGCCAGCAGCTTAGGACAGGGATTCGATGAGCAGTTCTTC,CASSLGQGFDEQFF
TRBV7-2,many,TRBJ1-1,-,TGTGCCAGCAGCTTACTCGGGGAAAACACTGAAGCTTTCTTT,CASSLLGENTEAFF
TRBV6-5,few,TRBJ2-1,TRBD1,TGTGCCAGCAGTTCTTGGACAGGAAGCTCCTACAATGAGCAGTTCTTC,CASSSWTGSSYNEQFF
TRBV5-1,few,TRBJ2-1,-,TGCGCCAGCAGCGCGCGGGAATCAAGAGTCAATGAGCAGTTCTTC,CASSARESRVNEQFF
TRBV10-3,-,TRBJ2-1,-,TGTGCCATCAAGGAGCGGACCTACAATGAGCAGTTCTTC,CAIKERTYNEQFF
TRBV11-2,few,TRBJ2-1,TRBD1,TGTGCCAGCAGCTCTCGACAGGGAACCTACAATGAGCAGTTCTTC,CASSSRQGTYNEQFF
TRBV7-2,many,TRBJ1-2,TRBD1,TGTGCCAGCAGTTTTACGACAGGGGACTATGGCTACACCTTC,CASSFTTGDYGYTF
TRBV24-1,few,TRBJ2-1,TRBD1,TGTGCCACCAGTACCGGGACAGGTCCAGGGGAGCAGTTCTTC,CATSTGTGPGEQFF
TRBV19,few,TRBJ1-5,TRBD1,TGTGCCAGTCATCGCCTCACAGGGGAGCCCCAGCATTTT,CASHRLTGEPQHF
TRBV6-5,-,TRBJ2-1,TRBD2,TGTGCCAGCAAACCCACTAGCGACCGAAACAATGAGCAGTTCTTC,CASKPTSDRNNEQFF
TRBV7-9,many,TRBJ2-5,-,TGTGCCAGCAGCCCTAATAGGGTAGAGACCCAGTACTTC,CASSPNRVETQYF
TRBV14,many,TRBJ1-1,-,TGTGCCAGCAGCCTTAATCCGGGGACTGAAGCTTTCTTT,CASSLNPGTEAFF
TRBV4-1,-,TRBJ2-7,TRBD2,TGCGCCAGCAGCCAGGGACTAGCGGGGGAACTCTACGAGCAGTACTTC,CASSQGLAGELYEQYF
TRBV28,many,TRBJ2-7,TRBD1,TGTGCCAGCAGAGGACAGGGGGGGACCTACGAGCAGTACTTC,CASRGQGGTYEQYF
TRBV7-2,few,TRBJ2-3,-,TGTGCCAGCAGCTTAACAAGGCCCCGGATGCAGTATTTT,CASSLTRPRMQYF
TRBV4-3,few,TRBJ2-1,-,TGCGCCAGCAGCCAAGAAGGGGCCAACTCCTACAATGAGCAGTTCTTC,CASSQEGANSYNEQFF
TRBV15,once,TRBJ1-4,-,TGTGCCACCAGCAGAGACAGGGATAGTAGGGAAAAACTGTTTTTT,CATSRDRDSREKLFF